This T cell receptor beta chain was identified in a study of monozygotic twins with inflammatory bowel disease. Study-level findings and limits: Repertoires of patients may have been made more variable by differing immunosuppressive treatments. Twins classed as concordant or discordant showed no difference in repertoire similarity, possibly from limited power.

Each CDR3 protein gets one entry in TCRdb, which reprocessed the 5' RACE reads and gives no DNA. This sample's clone table lists about 330,000 distinct CDR3 sequences. This CDR3 comprises 13 residues. The germline gives CDR1 SGDLS, CDR2 YYNGEE. On this clonotype itself: Antigen specificity is unknown.

The chain couples TRBV9 to TRBJ1-2; TCRdb's D gene call, TRBD1, goes unchecked for lack of DNA. Input material: blood. The clonotype comes from a human donor with ulcerative colitis or Crohn's disease, or a healthy co-twin of an affected twin (not recorded which). The CDR3 region is CASSETGVHGYTF.